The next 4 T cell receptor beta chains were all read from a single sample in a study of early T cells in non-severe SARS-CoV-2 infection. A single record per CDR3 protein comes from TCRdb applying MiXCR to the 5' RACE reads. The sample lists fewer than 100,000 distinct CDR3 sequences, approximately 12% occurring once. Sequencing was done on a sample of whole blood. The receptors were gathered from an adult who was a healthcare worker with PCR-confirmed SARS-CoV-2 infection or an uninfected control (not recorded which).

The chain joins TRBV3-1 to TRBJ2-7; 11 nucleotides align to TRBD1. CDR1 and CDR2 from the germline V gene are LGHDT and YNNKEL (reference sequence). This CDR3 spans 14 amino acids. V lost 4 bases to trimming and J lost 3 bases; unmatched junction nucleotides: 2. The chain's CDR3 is CASSRTGGFYEQYF. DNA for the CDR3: TGTGCCAGCAGCCGGACAGGGGGCTTCTACGAGCAGTACTTC.

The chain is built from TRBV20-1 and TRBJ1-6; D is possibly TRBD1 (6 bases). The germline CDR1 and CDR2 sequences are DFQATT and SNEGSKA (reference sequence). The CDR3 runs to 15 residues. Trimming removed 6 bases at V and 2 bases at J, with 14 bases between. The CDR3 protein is CSASTGSPYNSPLHF. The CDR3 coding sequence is TGCAGTGCCTCTACAGGGAGCCCCTATAATTCACCCCTCCACTTT.

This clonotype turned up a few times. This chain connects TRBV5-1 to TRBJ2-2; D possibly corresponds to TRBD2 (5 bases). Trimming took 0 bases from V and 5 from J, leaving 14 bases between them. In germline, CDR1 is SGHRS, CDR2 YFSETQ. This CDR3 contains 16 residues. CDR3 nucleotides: TGCGCCAGCAGCTTGGATCCTGTTCCGGGGACCGGGGAGCTGTTTTTT. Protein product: CASSLDPVPGTGELFF.

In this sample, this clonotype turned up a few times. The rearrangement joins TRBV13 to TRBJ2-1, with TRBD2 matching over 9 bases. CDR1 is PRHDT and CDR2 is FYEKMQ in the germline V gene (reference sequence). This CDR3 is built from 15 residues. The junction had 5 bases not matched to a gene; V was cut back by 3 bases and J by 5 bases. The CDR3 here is CASSFGLAGNNEQFF. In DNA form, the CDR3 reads TGTGCCAGCAGCTTTGGGCTAGCGGGGAACAATGAGCAGTTCTTC.